This T cell receptor (beta chain) was retrieved from a study of shared clonotypes between healthy human individuals. For every subset, genomic DNA was evenly distributed across several immunoSEQ plates. Profiling relied on immunoSEQ multiplex PCR, and the TCRdb table lists in-frame clones only, not all of them. The table has under 1,100,000 clones, approximately 78% seen once. CDR3 length: 14 residues. Germline CDR1 MNHNY, CDR2 SVGAGI (reference sequence). V was clipped by 6 bases and J by 6 bases, with 15 bases between them. The material sequenced was memory CD4+ T cells from PBMCs. Indicated subset: CD45RA-negative fraction. The clonotype originates from a man aged 18 to 30 in good health. Some clones in this sample may be carry-over from other donors' samples. V gene TRBV6-6 combines with J gene TRBJ1-5, with D tentatively TRBD1 (5 bases). CDR3 region: CASRVGGGLQPQHF. The CDR3 coding sequence is TGTGCCAGCAGGGTCGGGGGAGGCCTTCAGCCCCAGCATTTT.